The rows below give T cell receptor beta chains drawn from one sample of a study of blood T cell repertoires in COVID-19. Measured with immunoSEQ multiplex PCR; TCRdb has only the in-frame clones, and not every one. The table records about 90,000 clones, more than 75% of them present only once. The sample consisted of peripheral blood. All receptors come from a human donor in a cohort sampled during active COVID-19. CDR3s include the opening cysteine and the closing phenylalanine or tryptophan. Each record gives: D gene, J gene, V gene, clone size, CDR3 DNA, CDR3 protein. D genes are given only for firm matches. Size is stated for part of the rows, as once, few or many counts, or as a class when the clone is expanded.

d_call: TRBD1
j_call: TRBJ1-2
v_call: TRBV29-1
clone_size: NA
cdr3_nt: TGCAGCGTTGAAGCGGCACAGGGGGCTTTCTATGGCTACACCTTC
cdr3_aa: CSVEAAQGAFYGYTF

d_call: NA
j_call: TRBJ2-2
v_call: TRBV2
clone_size: NA
cdr3_nt: TGTGCCAGCAGCAGGGTGCCCGGGGAGCTGTTTTTT
cdr3_aa: CASSRVPGELFF

d_call: NA
j_call: TRBJ1-3
v_call: TRBV19
clone_size: NA
cdr3_nt: TGTGCCAGTCAAACGGGGGTTGGAAACACCATATATTTT
cdr3_aa: CASQTGVGNTIYF

d_call: TRBD1
j_call: TRBJ1-1
v_call: TRBV7-9
clone_size: NA
cdr3_nt: TGTGCCAGCAGCCGGACAGGTAGGGGAAACACTGAAGCTTTCTTT
cdr3_aa: CASSRTGRGNTEAFF

d_call: TRBD1
j_call: TRBJ1-1
v_call: TRBV5-1
clone_size: NA
cdr3_nt: TGCGCCAGCAGTTGGACAGGGGGCTCTTCCTCGGGAGCTTTCTTT
cdr3_aa: CASSWTGGSSSGAFF

d_call: TRBD2
j_call: TRBJ2-5
v_call: TRBV7-2
clone_size: NA
cdr3_nt: TGTGCCAGCAGCTTAATCACTAGCGGAGAGACCCAGTACTTC
cdr3_aa: CASSLITSGETQYF

d_call: NA
j_call: TRBJ1-5
v_call: TRBV6-2/TRBV6-3
clone_size: NA
cdr3_nt: TGTGCCAGCAGTTACTGGCAGGGTAATCAGCCCCAGCATTTT
cdr3_aa: CASSYWQGNQPQHF

d_call: TRBD1
j_call: TRBJ1-1
v_call: TRBV7-2
clone_size: NA
cdr3_nt: TGTGCCAGCAGCGCAGATTCGGGACAGGGAAGGCCCGCTTTCTTT
cdr3_aa: CASSADSGQGRPAFF

d_call: TRBD1
j_call: TRBJ1-1
v_call: TRBV5-1
clone_size: NA
cdr3_nt: TGCGCCAGCAGCCTGACAGGGGGCTTCACTGAAGCTTTCTTT
cdr3_aa: CASSLTGGFTEAFF

d_call: NA
j_call: TRBJ2-3
v_call: TRBV16
clone_size: NA
cdr3_nt: TGTGCCAGCAGCCAATATATAGATACGCAGTATTTT
cdr3_aa: CASSQYIDTQYF

d_call: TRBD2
j_call: TRBJ2-1
v_call: TRBV19
clone_size: NA
cdr3_nt: TGTGCCAGTAGTACGACCCGGGGGGGGACCCAGCAGTTCTTC
cdr3_aa: CASSTTRGGTQQFF

d_call: NA
j_call: TRBJ1-1
v_call: TRBV9
clone_size: NA
cdr3_nt: TGTGCCAGCAGCGTCGATAGGAGGACTGAAGCTTTCTTT
cdr3_aa: CASSVDRRTEAFF

d_call: NA
j_call: TRBJ1-2
v_call: TRBV3-1/TRBV3-2
clone_size: few
cdr3_nt: TGTGCCAGCAGCCACCGGACAGTTAACTATGGCTACACCTTC
cdr3_aa: CASSHRTVNYGYTF

d_call: NA
j_call: TRBJ1-3
v_call: TRBV11-2
clone_size: few
cdr3_nt: TGTGCCAGCAGCTTAGCAACAGGGTTGACTGGAAACACCATATATTTT
cdr3_aa: CASSLATGLTGNTIYF

d_call: NA
j_call: TRBJ1-4
v_call: TRBV9
clone_size: once
cdr3_nt: TGTGCCAGCAGCGATCCCCCGACAGTTCCTAGGGTGGGTAATGAAAAACTGTTTTTT
cdr3_aa: CASSDPPTVPRVGNEKLFF

d_call: NA
j_call: TRBJ2-3
v_call: TRBV10-3
clone_size: NA
cdr3_nt: TGTGCCATCAGTGAGTCGCAGGGTAGGACAGATACGCAGTATTTT
cdr3_aa: CAISESQGRTDTQYF

d_call: TRBD1
j_call: TRBJ2-2
v_call: TRBV6-4
clone_size: NA
cdr3_nt: TGTGCCAGCAGCCCCGAGAGAACAGGGGGAAAGCTGTTTTTT
cdr3_aa: CASSPERTGGKLFF

d_call: NA
j_call: TRBJ2-3
v_call: TRBV4-1
clone_size: NA
cdr3_nt: TGCGCCAGCAGCCAACCGGTCGCGAAAAACGCGCAGTATTTT
cdr3_aa: CASSQPVAKNAQYF

d_call: NA
j_call: TRBJ1-5
v_call: TRBV9
clone_size: NA
cdr3_nt: TGTGCCAGCAGCGTAGCCCTAGATCAGCCCCAGCATTTT
cdr3_aa: CASSVALDQPQHF

d_call: NA
j_call: TRBJ1-2
v_call: TRBV2
clone_size: NA
cdr3_nt: TGTGCCAGCAGTGGATCAGGATATGGCTACACCTTC
cdr3_aa: CASSGSGYGYTF

d_call: NA
j_call: TRBJ2-1
v_call: TRBV6-4
clone_size: few
cdr3_nt: TGTGCCAGCAGTCCCGGGACTGGGGACTACAATGAGCAGTTCTTC
cdr3_aa: CASSPGTGDYNEQFF

d_call: NA
j_call: TRBJ1-6
v_call: TRBV28
clone_size: few
cdr3_nt: TGTGCCAGCAGTTATGAGAGCTCCTATAATTCACCCCTCCACTTT
cdr3_aa: CASSYESSYNSPLHF

d_call: TRBD2
j_call: TRBJ2-1
v_call: TRBV7-3
clone_size: NA
cdr3_nt: TGTGCCAGCAGCTTAGGGACTATACGCTACAATGAGCAGTTCTTC
cdr3_aa: CASSLGTIRYNEQFF

d_call: NA
j_call: TRBJ2-1
v_call: TRBV5-1
clone_size: NA
cdr3_nt: TGCGCCAGCAGCTTGGGAGGCGGGGGCTTAGACAATGAGCAGTTCTTC
cdr3_aa: CASSLGGGGLDNEQFF

d_call: NA
j_call: TRBJ1-4
v_call: TRBV5-4
clone_size: NA
cdr3_nt: TGTGCCAGCAGCTTGAGAGGGTACAGTGAAAAACTGTTTTTT
cdr3_aa: CASSLRGYSEKLFF

d_call: NA
j_call: TRBJ2-1
v_call: TRBV9
clone_size: NA
cdr3_nt: TGTGCCAGCAGCGGACAATCCAGGGGATACAATGAGCAGTTCTTC
cdr3_aa: CASSGQSRGYNEQFF

d_call: NA
j_call: TRBJ2-7
v_call: TRBV29-1
clone_size: NA
cdr3_nt: TGCAGCGTTGTCCAGGGAACCTACGAGCAGTACTTC
cdr3_aa: CSVVQGTYEQYF

d_call: TRBD2
j_call: TRBJ2-1
v_call: TRBV7-2
clone_size: NA
cdr3_nt: TGCTCTAGCGGCGCCTACAATGAGCAGTTCTTC
cdr3_aa: CSSGAYNEQFF

d_call: NA
j_call: TRBJ1-4
v_call: TRBV7-9
clone_size: NA
cdr3_nt: TGTGCCAGCAGCTTTTCCCAGGGATCAACTAATGAAAAACTGTTTTTT
cdr3_aa: CASSFSQGSTNEKLFF

d_call: NA
j_call: TRBJ1-6
v_call: TRBV5-5
clone_size: once
cdr3_nt: TGTGCCAGCAGATGGAGCGGACAGACAAATTCACCCCTCCACTTT
cdr3_aa: CASRWSGQTNSPLHF

d_call: NA
j_call: TRBJ2-7
v_call: TRBV28
clone_size: NA
cdr3_nt: TGTGCCAGCAGTTCAAGCTTACTTTACGAGCAGTACTTC
cdr3_aa: CASSSSLLYEQYF

d_call: NA
j_call: TRBJ1-1
v_call: TRBV9
clone_size: NA
cdr3_nt: TGTGCCAGCAGCGTAGGAGTGGCAGGGAACACTGAAGCTTTCTTT
cdr3_aa: CASSVGVAGNTEAFF

d_call: NA
j_call: TRBJ2-7
v_call: TRBV3-1/TRBV3-2
clone_size: NA
cdr3_nt: TGTGCCAGCAGCCAAGCGGGGGATCACTCCTACGAGCAGTACTTC
cdr3_aa: CASSQAGDHSYEQYF

d_call: TRBD1
j_call: TRBJ1-1
v_call: TRBV10-3
clone_size: NA
cdr3_nt: TGTGCCATCAGCGGGGGGACAGGGGGCCTGAACACTGAAGCTTTCTTT
cdr3_aa: CAISGGTGGLNTEAFF

d_call: TRBD1
j_call: TRBJ2-1
v_call: TRBV28
clone_size: NA
cdr3_nt: TGTGCCAGCAGTTCCTCCGGGACAGGGAAGTACAATGAGCAGTTCTTC
cdr3_aa: CASSSSGTGKYNEQFF

d_call: NA
j_call: TRBJ1-1
v_call: TRBV15
clone_size: NA
cdr3_nt: TGTGCCACCAGCAGAGTTGGGGGCATTAACACTGAAGCTTTCTTT
cdr3_aa: CATSRVGGINTEAFF

d_call: TRBD2
j_call: TRBJ2-7
v_call: TRBV28
clone_size: NA
cdr3_nt: TGTGCCAGCAGTTTAAGGTTAGCGGGGTTGATCGAGCAGTACTTC
cdr3_aa: CASSLRLAGLIEQYF

d_call: NA
j_call: TRBJ1-6
v_call: TRBV30
clone_size: NA
cdr3_nt: TGTGCCTGGAGTGATGAGAGTAATTCACCCCTCCACTTT
cdr3_aa: CAWSDESNSPLHF

d_call: NA
j_call: TRBJ2-3
v_call: TRBV11-2
clone_size: NA
cdr3_nt: TGTGCCAGCAGCTTAGCAGCGGTTGGCACAGATACGCAGTATTTT
cdr3_aa: CASSLAAVGTDTQYF

d_call: NA
j_call: TRBJ1-1
v_call: TRBV6-2/TRBV6-3
clone_size: NA
cdr3_nt: TGTGCCAGCAGTACGGGGGGGGAAGCTTTCTTT
cdr3_aa: CASSTGGEAFF

d_call: TRBD1
j_call: TRBJ1-2
v_call: TRBV3-1/TRBV3-2
clone_size: NA
cdr3_nt: TGTGCCAGCAGCCTAAATTACGACAGGGGGGCGAATGGCTACACCTTC
cdr3_aa: CASSLNYDRGANGYTF

d_call: TRBD1
j_call: TRBJ2-2
v_call: TRBV14
clone_size: once
cdr3_nt: TGTGCCAGCAGCCAGACAGGGGGTACCGGGGAGCTGTTTTTT
cdr3_aa: CASSQTGGTGELFF

d_call: NA
j_call: TRBJ2-2
v_call: TRBV28
clone_size: NA
cdr3_nt: TGTGCCAGCAGTTTATGGCAGGGGGAGCTGTTTTTT
cdr3_aa: CASSLWQGELFF

d_call: NA
j_call: TRBJ1-1
v_call: TRBV5-1
clone_size: NA
cdr3_nt: TGCGCCAGCAGCTCCAGGGGAAACACTGAAGCTTTCTTT
cdr3_aa: CASSSRGNTEAFF

d_call: NA
j_call: TRBJ1-1
v_call: TRBV5-6
clone_size: few
cdr3_nt: TGTGCCAGCAGCCCCCGCCAAGGTGCCTCGGGCACTGAAGCTTTCTTT
cdr3_aa: CASSPRQGASGTEAFF

d_call: NA
j_call: TRBJ1-1
v_call: TRBV27
clone_size: NA
cdr3_nt: TGTGCCAGCAGTTCCCCCCTACGGGGGGCTAAATCTGAAGCTTTCTTT
cdr3_aa: CASSSPLRGAKSEAFF